This TCR beta chain was recorded in a study of tumor and adjacent non-tumor tissue in lung cancer. A remark on this clonotype: What it recognizes is unknown. Germline and junction disagree at one end, which may indicate a read error.

No cell sorting was done before RNA was extracted from the tissue. The CDR3 has 13 residues. From germline, CDR1 is DFQATT and CDR2 SNEGSKA (reference sequence). Study-wide results and caveats: Shorter survival was associated with higher TCR diversity in tumors.

Three rounds of nested PCR, following a modified ARM-PCR protocol, produced the TCRbeta library. Each CDR3 protein gets one entry after TCRdb re-called the multiplex PCR reads with MiXCR. The table records about 80,000 distinct CDR3 sequences, around 77% of them present only once. The sequencing sample was made of lung tumor tissue. The chain has TRBV20-1 and TRBJ2-7, with D maybe TRBD2 (5 bases). This receptor was obtained from a woman in her thirties or forties with non-small cell lung cancer. This chain's CDR3 is CSAIPGGSYEQHF. The CDR3 coding sequence is TGCAGTGCTATCCCTGGAGGATCCTACGAGCAGCACTTC.